This T cell receptor (beta chain) was sequenced in a study of T cell responses to AZD1222 COVID-19 vaccine. General observations from the study: Only five to seven individuals given AZD1222 were seropositive at baseline.

Turning to this clone: Antigen: not known.

TCRdb keeps only in-frame clones here, not all; method: immunoSEQ multiplex PCR. The sample comprises about 180,000 clones, around 94% of which are singletons, and approximately 1.5% rests with the top ten. The sample here was peripheral blood, taken 28 days after the second AZD1222 dose. The TCR comes from an adult who received the AZD1222 COVID-19 vaccine.

In DNA form, the CDR3 reads TGTGCCAGCATTACAGGGAATTCACCCCTCCACTTT. Protein sequence: CASITGNSPLHF. The gene calls are TRBV2 and TRBJ1-6; D may be TRBD1 (6 bases). Germline CDR1 and CDR2: SNHLY and FYNNEI. Trimming removed 7 bases from V and 7 bases from J, with 8 bases in between. CDR3 length equals 12 residues.